Shown below are 30 T cell receptor beta chains from a single sample sequenced in a study of early T cells in non-severe SARS-CoV-2 infection. A single record per CDR3 protein comes from TCRdb applying MiXCR to the 5' RACE reads. The sample consists of about 28,000 distinct CDR3 sequences, approximately 5.1% of them appearing once. The sample was whole blood. The receptors originated from an adult who was a healthcare worker with PCR-confirmed SARS-CoV-2 infection or an uninfected control (not recorded which).

Ten or more counts support this clonotype. This chain links TRBV27 with TRBJ2-7, with 7 bases matching TRBD2. J gave up 3 bases and V 6 bases, and 11 bases lay outside the gene matches. Germline assignment: CDR1 MNHEY and CDR2 SMNVEV (reference sequence). The CDR3 covers 15 residues. In DNA form, the CDR3 reads TGTGCCAGCAGGCCCAGCGGGGCAGGGATCTACGAGCAGTACTTC. This codes for CASRPSGAGIYEQYF.

This clonotype came up a few times. V usage is TRBV20-1 and J usage is TRBJ1-5, with TRBD1 matching over 10 bases. The CDR3 covers 15 residues. Germline V gives CDR1 DFQATT, CDR2 SNEGSKA (reference sequence). The J segment lost 3 bases and the V segment lost 0 bases, leaving 2 bases of the junction unmatched. The CDR3 DNA reads as TGCAGTGCTAGAGAGGGACAGGGGTACAATCAGCCCCAGCATTTT. This translates into CSAREGQGYNQPQHF.

The table lists this clonotype with many counts. This chain links TRBV7-2 with TRBJ1-5; D might be TRBD1 (5 bases). Germline lookup yields CDR1 SGHTA and CDR2 FQGNSA. With 4 bases removed from V and 5 bases from J, the gap between germline ends came to 9 bases. The CDR3 is made up of 13 amino acids. CDR3 sequence: CASSYDSDQPQHF. DNA of the CDR3: TGTGCCAGCAGCTATGACAGCGATCAGCCCCAGCATTTT.

The J gene is TRBJ2-7, the V gene TRBV7-6; TRBD1 agrees at 8 bases. V dropped 5 bases and J dropped 7; count of bases not matched to a gene: 7. The CDR3 runs to 13 residues. Germline V CDR1 and CDR2: SGHVS, FNYEAQ. CDR3 amino acids: CASSTDRGSEQYF. CDR3 coding DNA: TGTGCCAGCAGCACAGACAGGGGAAGTGAGCAGTACTTC.

This sequence joins TRBV5-1 and TRBJ2-5, with 8 bases that match TRBD1. The length of the CDR3 is 14 residues. Germline lookup yields CDR1 SGHRS and CDR2 YFSETQ. The chain's CDR3 is CATKGQVTQETQYF. The CDR3 DNA reads TGCGCTACCAAGGGACAGGTGACACAAGAGACCCAGTACTTC.

By its share, this clonotype is large. The genes are TRBV6-6 and TRBJ2-7; D is tentatively TRBD1 or TRBD2 (5 bases each). Germline CDR1 reads MNHNY; CDR2 reads SVGAGI (reference sequence). V was cut by 0 bases and J by 5 bases, with 11 bases left in between. The CDR3 loop spans 14 amino acids. As DNA, the CDR3 is TGTGCCAGCAGTTACTCGAGAGGGGCCCACGAGCAGTACTTC. It translates to CASSYSRGAHEQYF.

The V and J genes are TRBV11-2 and TRBJ2-7, with 9 positions matching TRBD1. Losses at the gene ends were 5 bases for V and 0 bases for J; bases not matched to a gene: 17. CDR3 size: 19 residues. Germline V lookup: CDR1 SGHAT, CDR2 FQNNGV. This chain's CDR3 is CASSDPEPGQGLSSYEQYF. In nucleotides, the CDR3 is TGTGCCAGCAGCGACCCAGAGCCGGGACAGGGTTTGAGCTCCTACGAGCAGTACTTC.

This clonotype has at least ten counts. This chain uses TRBV29-1 with TRBJ1-5; maybe TRBD1 (6 bases). Germline V gives CDR1 SQVTM, CDR2 ANQGSEA. V was cut by 4 bases and J by 0 bases, with 10 bases left in between. The CDR3 runs to 14 residues. The CDR3 protein is CSVGEGGSNQPQHF. In DNA, the CDR3 is TGCAGCGTTGGGGAAGGGGGTAGCAATCAGCCCCAGCATTTT.

The chain is built from TRBV6-2 or TRBV6-3 and TRBJ2-1; 8 nucleotides line up with TRBD2. Germline loops: CDR1 MNHEY, CDR2 SVGEGT. The CDR3 loop spans 15 amino acids. The ends lost 6 bases at V and 5 bases at J; junction bases unmatched: 9. CDR3 residues: CASSPFRGGHNEQFF. CDR3 bases: TGTGCCAGCAGCCCCTTCCGGGGGGGCCACAATGAGCAGTTCTTC.

This clonotype was seen more than once but under ten times. This chain joins TRBV7-3 and TRBJ2-3; 10 bases are a match to TRBD1. Germline assignment: CDR1 SGHTA and CDR2 FQGTGA. V dropped 5 bases and J dropped 4; count of bases not matched to a gene: 3. The CDR3 runs 14 residues. The CDR3 here is CASSRDRGADTQYF. CDR3 nucleotides: TGTGCCAGCAGCAGGGACAGGGGAGCAGATACGCAGTATTTT.

The chain joins TRBV7-9 to TRBJ1-2; 7 bases line up with TRBD1. Germline lookup yields CDR1 SEHNR and CDR2 FQNEAQ (reference sequence). The CDR3 runs to 14 residues. V was clipped by 4 bases and J by 7 bases; unmatched bases: 9. The DNA for the CDR3 is TGTGCCAGCAGCTCCCAGGAGGGGGCGCGTGGCTACACCTTC. Its protein is CASSSQEGARGYTF.

This clonotype occurred many times. The J gene is TRBJ1-1, the V gene TRBV5-4; TRBD1 is a possible D gene (5 bases). Germline-derived CDR1 and CDR2 are SGHNT and YYREEE (reference sequence). The length of the CDR3 is 16 residues. The V gene lost 0 bases and the J gene lost 1 base, with 13 bases spanning the gap. In DNA, the CDR3 is TGTGCCAGCAGCTTGGTTAGGGGAACAGGGAACACTGAAGCTTTCTTT. Translated: CASSLVRGTGNTEAFF.

This clonotype appeared many times. J is TRBJ2-7 and V is TRBV6-6; either TRBD1 or TRBD2 may supply D (5 bases each). CDR3 length: 13 residues. Looked up from germline, CDR1 is MNHNY and CDR2 is SVGAGI (reference sequence). V was cut by 5 bases and J by 2 bases, with 10 bases left in between. The DNA for the CDR3 is TGTGCCAGCAGTCGGACGGGACCCTACGAGCAGTACTTC. Encoded protein: CASSRTGPYEQYF.

This clonotype has just a few counts. The gene calls are TRBV30 and TRBJ2-2, with D unclear. The CDR3 runs to 15 residues. The germline V gene encodes CDR1 GTSNPN and CDR2 SVGIG (reference sequence). Between the trimmed V and J ends, which lost 3 bases and 3 bases, there was a span of 14 bases. The chain's CDR3 is CAWRPGTRDTGELFF. CDR3 sequence (DNA): TGTGCCTGGAGGCCCGGCACAAGAGACACCGGGGAGCTGTTTTTT. Looking up the rest from reference TRBV30 and TRBJ2-2 gives the full variable domain: SQTIHQWPATLVQPVGSPLSLECTVEGTSNPNLYWYRQAAGRGLQLLFYSVGIGQISSEVPQNLSASRPQDRQFILSSKKLLLSDSGFYLCAWRPGTRDTGELFFGEGSRLTVL.

In its sample, this clonotype was seen many times. The chain is built from TRBV3-1 and TRBJ1-2, with a tentative D call TRBD1 (5 bases). The CDR3 loop spans 13 amino acids. Looked up from germline, CDR1 is LGHDT and CDR2 is YNNKEL (reference sequence). V was trimmed by 1 base and J by 5 bases, leaving 8 bases between them. The CDR3 nucleotides are TGTGCCAGCAGCCAAGTGCAGGGATATGGCTACACCTTC. Protein: CASSQVQGYGYTF.

This clonotype was seen ten or more times. The V and J genes are TRBV5-4 and TRBJ2-1; D ambiguous. The CDR3 consists of 17 residues. Trimming removed 0 bases from V and 0 bases from J, with 13 bases in between. The germline gives CDR1 SGHNT, CDR2 YYREEE (reference sequence). Written as DNA, the CDR3 is TGTGCCAGCAGCTTGGTTGTTGGTGGTGGCTCCTACAATGAGCAGTTCTTC. It codes for CASSLVVGGGSYNEQFF.

This clonotype was detected a few times. The rearrangement uses TRBV15 and TRBJ2-2, with D maybe TRBD2 (5 bases). In germline, CDR1 is LNHNV, CDR2 YYDKDF (reference sequence). With 1 base removed from V and 7 bases from J, the gap between germline ends came to 10 bases. This CDR3 comprises 14 residues. CDR3 residues: CATSRAGEGGELFF. For the CDR3, the DNA is TGTGCCACCAGCAGAGCAGGAGAGGGCGGGGAGCTGTTTTTT.

This clonotype was seen ten or more times. The J gene is TRBJ2-5, the V gene TRBV12-3 or TRBV12-4, with 8 bases lining up with TRBD2. After removal of 3 bases from V and 5 bases from J, the junction contained 2 bases not matched to a gene. The length of the CDR3 is 13 residues. Here the CDR3 reads CASSFGGGETQYF. The CDR3 nucleotides read TGTGCCAGCAGTTTCGGCGGGGGGGAGACCCAGTACTTC.

This clonotype was recorded many times. The chain employs TRBV7-2 and TRBJ2-1; 8 nucleotides agree with TRBD2. Germline trimming cut 2 bases from V and 7 bases from J; bases unmatched to any gene: 7. The CDR3 has 15 amino acids. From germline, CDR1 is SGHTA and CDR2 FQGNSA. CDR3 sequence: CASSLWNGRANEQFF. DNA for the CDR3: TGTGCCAGCAGCTTATGGAACGGGAGGGCAAATGAGCAGTTCTTC.

This clonotype has ten or more counts. V gene TRBV11-2 combines with J gene TRBJ2-5; D is perhaps TRBD1 (5 bases). Germline lookup yields CDR1 SGHAT and CDR2 FQNNGV. V lost 5 bases and J 1 base, leaving 11 bases between the germline ends. This CDR3 region has 14 residues. The CDR3 DNA reads TGTGCCAGCAGCCCCGGACATCCCCAAGAGACCCAGTACTTC. It is translated as CASSPGHPQETQYF.

This clonotype was observed many times. V gene TRBV20-1 combines with J gene TRBJ1-1; perhaps TRBD1 as D (6 bases). CDR3 length: 14 amino acids. The V end lost 6 bases, the J end lost 3 bases, and 17 bases lay between the germline ends. Germline loops: CDR1 DFQATT, CDR2 SNEGSKA (reference sequence). The CDR3 nucleotides read TGCAGTGCGTTCAGGGGCGGCGTGGACACTGAAGCTTTCTTT. Encoded protein: CSAFRGGVDTEAFF.

In this sample, this clonotype turned up a few times. CDR3 sequence (DNA): TGTGCCAGCACCAGGACTAGCGGGAGGCCCCCCTACGAGCAGTACTTC. It translates to CASTRTSGRPPYEQYF. V and J are TRBV28 and TRBJ2-7, with 14 bases identical to TRBD2. J gave up 2 bases and V 7 bases, and 7 bases lay outside the gene matches. The CDR3 length is 16 residues. Per the germline V gene, CDR1 is MDHEN and CDR2 is SYDVKM.

This clonotype was recorded many times. The V gene is TRBV7-2, the J gene TRBJ1-2; D unresolved. Germline CDR1 reads SGHTA; CDR2 reads FQGNSA. There are 13 residues in the CDR3. V shed 5 bases and J shed 7 bases, with 14 bases lying between them. This chain's CDR3 is CASSDGPATGYTF. The CDR3 nucleotides read TGTGCCAGCAGCGACGGGCCTGCGACTGGCTACACCTTC.

This clonotype was seen at least ten times. This chain uses TRBV7-3 with TRBJ1-6; TRBD1 is a possible D gene (6 bases). V lost 3 bases to trimming and J lost 8 bases, with 14 bases between them. Per the germline V gene, CDR1 is SGHTA and CDR2 is FQGTGA. The CDR3 consists of 15 residues. CDR3 residues: CASSLTSGTYSPLHF. The CDR3 DNA is TGTGCCAGCAGCTTGACCAGCGGGACATATTCACCCCTCCACTTT.

In its sample, this clonotype was seen many times. Its ends do not fully match the called genes, so a read error is possible. This sequence joins TRBV29-1 and TRBJ1-1; D not certain. The CDR3 is 12 residues long. CDR1 is SQVTM, CDR2 ANQGSEA, per germline. In DNA form, the CDR3 reads TGCAGCGCCTCAGAAGTGAACACTGAAGTTTTCTTT. This encodes CSASEVNTEVFF.

This clonotype was observed at least ten times. This rearrangement joins TRBV9 to TRBJ1-1; D uncertain. The V gene's germline CDR1 is SGDLS and CDR2 YYNGEE. Trimming left V 8 bases short and J 3 bases short, with 17 bases between. The CDR3 consists of 14 residues. CDR3 protein: CASPDSTEDTEAFF. In DNA form, the CDR3 reads TGTGCCAGTCCAGACTCCACGGAGGACACTGAAGCTTTCTTT.

Ten or more counts support this clonotype. This sequence joins TRBV5-6 and TRBJ1-2; D is uncertain. In germline, CDR1 is SGHDT, CDR2 YYEEEE. CDR3 length: 14 residues. Deletions cut 2 bases from V and 9 bases from J, with 17 bases between. The CDR3 sequence: CASSLAALRRSYTF. The CDR3 DNA sequence: TGTGCCAGCAGCTTAGCAGCGTTGCGGAGGAGCTACACCTTC.

The table lists this clonotype with a few counts. V usage is TRBV9 and J usage is TRBJ2-2; TRBD1 is a possible D gene (6 bases). Trimming pared 4 bases from V and 2 bases from J, leaving 15 bases between. The CDR3 runs to 16 residues. The V gene's germline CDR1 is SGDLS and CDR2 YYNGEE. Here the CDR3 DNA reads TGTGCCAGCAGCCCGAGGGGGACCTTAAACACCGGGGAGCTGTTTTTT. The encoded protein is CASSPRGTLNTGELFF.

The sample holds many counts of this clonotype. This chain connects TRBV7-2 to TRBJ1-2; 7 positions match TRBD1. V lost 5 bases, J lost 4 bases, and 10 bases stayed unmatched. Germline V gives CDR1 SGHTA, CDR2 FQGNSA. The CDR3 spans 15 residues. The CDR3 nucleotides read TGTGCCAGCAGCAAGGATCGGGACAGCGTCTATGGCTACACCTTC. This sequence encodes CASSKDRDSVYGYTF.

The sample holds many counts of this clonotype. The rearrangement joins TRBV6-4 to TRBJ2-3, with 10 bases identical to TRBD2. CDR3 length: 15 residues. J gave up 2 bases and V 8 bases, and 7 bases lay outside the gene matches. Germline lookup yields CDR1 MRHNA and CDR2 SNTAGT. Here the CDR3 reads CASARTSGNTDTQYF. CDR3 coding DNA: TGTGCCAGCGCTCGGACTAGCGGAAACACAGATACGCAGTATTTT.